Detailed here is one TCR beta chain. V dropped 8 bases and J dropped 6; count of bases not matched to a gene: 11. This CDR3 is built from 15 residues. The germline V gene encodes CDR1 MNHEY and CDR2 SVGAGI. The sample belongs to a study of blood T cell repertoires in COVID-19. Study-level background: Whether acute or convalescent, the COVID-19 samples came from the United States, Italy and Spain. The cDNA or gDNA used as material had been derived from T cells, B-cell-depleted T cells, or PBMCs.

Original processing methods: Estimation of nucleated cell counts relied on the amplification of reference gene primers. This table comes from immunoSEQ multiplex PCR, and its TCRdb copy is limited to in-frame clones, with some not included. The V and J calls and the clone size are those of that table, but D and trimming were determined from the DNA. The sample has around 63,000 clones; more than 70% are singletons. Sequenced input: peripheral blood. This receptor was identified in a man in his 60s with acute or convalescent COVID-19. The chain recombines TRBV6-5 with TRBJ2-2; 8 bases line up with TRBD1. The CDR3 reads CASGQGRRVSGELFF. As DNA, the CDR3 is TGTGCCAGCGGACAGGGCAGAAGAGTTTCCGGGGAGCTGTTTTTT.